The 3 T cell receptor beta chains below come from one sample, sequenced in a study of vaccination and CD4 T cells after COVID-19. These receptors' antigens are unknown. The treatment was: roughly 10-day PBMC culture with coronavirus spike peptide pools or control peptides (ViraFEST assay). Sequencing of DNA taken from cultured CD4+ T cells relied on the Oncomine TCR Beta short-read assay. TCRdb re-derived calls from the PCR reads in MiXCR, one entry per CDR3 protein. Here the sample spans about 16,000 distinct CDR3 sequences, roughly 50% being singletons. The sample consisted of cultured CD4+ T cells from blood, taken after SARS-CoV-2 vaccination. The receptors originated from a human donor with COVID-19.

CDR3 sequence (DNA): TGTGCCAGCAGCTTATCTCGTAGCACAGATACGCAGTATTTT. Amino acid sequence: CASSLSRSTDTQYF. The J gene is TRBJ2-3, the V gene TRBV11-2; D call uncertain. Trimming stripped 2 bases from V and 0 bases from J, with 6 bases between. Germline loops: CDR1 SGHAT, CDR2 FQNNGV. CDR3 length: 14 amino acids.

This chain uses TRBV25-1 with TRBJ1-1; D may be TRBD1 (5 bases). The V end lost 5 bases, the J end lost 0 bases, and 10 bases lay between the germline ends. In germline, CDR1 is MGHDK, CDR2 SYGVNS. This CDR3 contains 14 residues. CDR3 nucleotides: TGTGCCAGCAGTAAGGGGCAGATGAACACTGAAGCTTTCTTT. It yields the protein CASSKGQMNTEAFF.

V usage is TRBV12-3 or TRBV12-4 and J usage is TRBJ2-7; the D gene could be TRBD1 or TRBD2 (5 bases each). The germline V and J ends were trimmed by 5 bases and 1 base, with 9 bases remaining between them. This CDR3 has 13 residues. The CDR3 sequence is CASSRDQSYEQYF. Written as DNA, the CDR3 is TGTGCCAGCAGTCGGGACCAATCCTACGAGCAGTACTTC.